The 21 T cell receptor beta chains presented below share a single source sample, sequenced in a study of T cell responses to AZD1222 COVID-19 vaccine. Only in-frame clones appear in the TCRdb table, and some are missing; sequencing was by immunoSEQ multiplex PCR. The repertoire holds over 110,000 clones, 75% to 90% seen once, with around 1.5% in the top ten. The sequencing here drew on peripheral blood, taken on day 0 of AZD1222 vaccination. The source of these receptors is an adult in good health.

The gene calls are TRBV13 and TRBJ1-2; D perhaps matches TRBD1 (6 bases). V shed 5 bases and J shed 4 bases, with 11 bases lying between them. The CDR3 totals 13 residues. The germline CDR1 and CDR2 sequences are PRHDT and FYEKMQ (reference sequence). The CDR3 DNA reads as TGTGCCAGCAGCAAACAGGGTACCTATGGCTACACCTTC. It codes for CASSKQGTYGYTF.

V and J are TRBV7-2 and TRBJ1-2; 10 bases line up with TRBD1. CDR1 SGHTA and CDR2 FQGNSA come from the germline V gene. This CDR3 has 15 residues. V dropped 3 bases and J dropped 8; count of bases not matched to a gene: 9. DNA for the CDR3: TGTGCCAGCAGCTTCGCCGGGACAGGGGAAGAAGGCTACACCTTC. Translating it yields CASSFAGTGEEGYTF.

V is TRBV11-2 and J is TRBJ2-1; TRBD2 agrees at 10 bases. Germline CDR1 is SGHAT and CDR2 is FQNNGV. J lost 5 bases, V lost 6 bases, and 7 bases had no gene match. The CDR3 extends over 15 amino acids. The CDR3 region has the DNA TGTGCCAGCAGGGAAAGGACTAGCGGAAACAATGAGCAGTTCTTC. It specifies CASRERTSGNNEQFF.

The chain uses TRBV9 and TRBJ2-3; D possibly corresponds to TRBD1 (5 bases). V lost 3 bases, J lost 0 bases, and 11 bases lay in between. The CDR3 extends over 15 amino acids. Germline V gene sequence: CDR1 SGDLS, CDR2 YYNGEE. The CDR3 reads CASSGRQISTDTQYF. CDR3 sequence (DNA): TGTGCCAGCAGCGGGAGACAGATTAGCACAGATACGCAGTATTTT. The full variable domain, rest sourced from reference TRBV9 and TRBJ2-3, is DSGVTQTPKHLITATGQRVTLRCSPRSGDLSVYWYQQSLDQGLQFLIQYYNGEERAKGNILERFSAQQFPDLHSELNLSSLELGDSALYFCASSGRQISTDTQYFGPGTRLTVL.

The rearrangement uses TRBV24-1 and TRBJ1-4; the match to TRBD1 covers 10 bases. The CDR3 runs to 15 residues. Trimming took 2 bases from V and 8 from J; bases not matched to a gene: 4. Germline CDR1 and CDR2: KGHDR and SFDVKD. DNA of the CDR3: TGTGCCACCAGTGATTGGACAGGGGGAGCCGAAAAACTGTTTTTT. It specifies CATSDWTGGAEKLFF.

The chain joins TRBV28 to TRBJ2-2; D remains unclear. This CDR3 has 12 amino acids. Trimming removed 6 bases from V and 7 bases from J, with 9 bases in between. Germline-derived CDR1 and CDR2 are MDHEN and SYDVKM. The CDR3, as DNA: TGTGCCAGCAGCCGCTCATACGGGGAGCTGTTTTTT. This codes for CASSRSYGELFF.

The V gene is TRBV10-3, the J gene TRBJ2-7, with 7 bases aligning to TRBD1. Trimming cost V 4 bases and J 0 bases; bases outside gene matches: 3. Germline CDR1 is ENHRY and CDR2 is SYGVKD. The CDR3 runs 14 residues. The CDR3 DNA reads as TGTGCCATCAGTGGACAGGGTGGCTCCTACGAGCAGTACTTC. Amino acids: CAISGQGGSYEQYF.

J is TRBJ2-1 and V is TRBV12-3 or TRBV12-4, with D uncertain. The length of the CDR3 is 13 residues. The V end was cut by 6 bases, the J end by 4 bases, with 10 bases between. Written as DNA, the CDR3 is TGTGCCAGCAGCCCGACGGTGTACAATGAGCAGTTCTTC. Protein product: CASSPTVYNEQFF.

The chain employs TRBV2 and TRBJ1-5; tentatively, D is TRBD1 (5 bases). V lost 8 bases, J lost 4 bases, and 9 bases lay in between. The CDR3 is made up of 12 amino acids. In germline, CDR1 is SNHLY, CDR2 FYNNEI. The chain's CDR3 is CASGDPNQPQHF. The CDR3 DNA is TGTGCCAGCGGGGACCCTAATCAGCCCCAGCATTTT. Combining the CDR3 with reference TRBV2 and TRBJ1-5 gives the whole variable domain EPEVTQTPSHQVTQMGQEVILRCVPISNHLYFYWYRQILGQKVEFLVSFYNNEISEKSEIFDDQFSVERPDGSNFTLKIRSTKLEDSAMYFCASGDPNQPQHFGDGTRLSIL.

The V and J genes are TRBV18 and TRBJ2-1; 9 bases line up with TRBD2. Germline V gene lookup returns CDR1 KGHSH and CDR2 LQKENI. V lost 3 bases and J lost 7; bases outside the gene matches: 7. The CDR3 sequence is 15 residues long. CDR3 sequence reads: CASSPRGGIGNEQFF. The CDR3 region has the DNA TGTGCCAGCTCACCGCGGGGGGGCATTGGGAATGAGCAGTTCTTC.

The rearrangement joins TRBV10-3 to TRBJ2-5, with D possibly being TRBD1 or TRBD2 (6 bases each). CDR1 ENHRY and CDR2 SYGVKD come from the germline V gene. V dropped 6 bases and J dropped 5 bases, with 16 bases sitting between them. The CDR3 spans 14 residues. The CDR3 sequence is CAISTEGVLETQYF. As DNA, the CDR3 is TGTGCCATCAGCACGGAGGGGGTGTTGGAGACCCAGTACTTC.

The chain carries TRBV27 and TRBJ2-1, with 9 bases matching TRBD2. V was clipped by 5 bases and J by 6 bases; unmatched bases: 11. There are 16 residues in the CDR3. Germline V gene sequence: CDR1 MNHEY, CDR2 SMNVEV (reference sequence). The CDR3 DNA reads as TGTGCCAGCAGTCCTATAAGTAGCGGGAGACGCAATGAGCAGTTCTTC. Translation: CASSPISSGRRNEQFF.

J is TRBJ2-7 and V is TRBV27; D not certain. The germline CDR1 and CDR2 sequences are MNHEY and SMNVEV (reference sequence). The length of the CDR3 is 13 residues. V shed 3 bases and J shed 3 bases, with 9 bases lying between them. CDR3 coding DNA: TGTGCCAGCAGTTTCGGGCCGAGCTACGAGCAGTACTTC. Amino acid sequence: CASSFGPSYEQYF.

This rearrangement joins TRBV15 to TRBJ2-1, with unresolved D. The germline V gene encodes CDR1 LNHNV and CDR2 YYDKDF (reference sequence). The ends were cut back, 1 base at V and 1 base at J, with 8 bases in the middle. The CDR3 spans 15 residues. CDR3 bases: TGTGCCACCAGCAGAGCGGGTGGGTCCTACAATGAGCAGTTCTTC. Translated: CATSRAGGSYNEQFF.

The gene calls are TRBV12-5 and TRBJ1-4, with D possibly matching TRBD1 (5 bases). V lost 5 bases, J lost 2 bases, and 15 bases lay in between. This CDR3 is built from 16 residues. Looked up from germline, CDR1 is LGHNT and CDR2 is FRNRAP. The CDR3 region is CASGAGRSTTNEKLFF. Written as DNA, the CDR3 is TGTGCTAGTGGTGCGGGACGGTCGACTACTAATGAAAAACTGTTTTTT.

The V gene is TRBV18, the J gene TRBJ1-5; unclear D gene. Looked up from germline, CDR1 is KGHSH and CDR2 is LQKENI. V was clipped by 0 bases and J by 5 bases, with 11 bases between them. The CDR3 sequence is 15 residues long. CDR3 bases: TGTGCCAGCTCACCACCGTCTGCAGCCTATCAGCCCCAGCATTTT. Translation: CASSPPSAAYQPQHF.

This clone was seen once. The chain recombines TRBV25-1 with TRBJ1-1; no clear D gene. V dropped 6 bases and J dropped 1 base, with 12 bases sitting between them. This CDR3 has 14 amino acids. In germline, CDR1 is MGHDK, CDR2 SYGVNS. The CDR3 DNA follows: TGTGCCAGCAGCCCCGACACCGGGAACACTGAAGCTTTCTTT. Amino acid sequence: CASSPDTGNTEAFF.

This clone was counted a single time. The chain combines TRBV6-5 with TRBJ1-6, with a tentative D call TRBD1 (5 bases). The CDR3 spans 15 residues. Germline CDR1 is MNHEY and CDR2 is SVGAGI. V was pared by 7 bases and J by 5 bases, with 15 bases between. The CDR3 here is CASIRDGRDNSPLHF. For the CDR3, the DNA is TGTGCCAGCATTAGGGACGGCCGAGATAATTCACCCCTCCACTTT.

A note on this clone: Within the sample, other DNA sequences also encode this same CDR3. The chain carries TRBV9 and TRBJ2-5; D call uncertain. The germline V gene has CDR1 SGDLS and CDR2 YYNGEE. V was trimmed by 2 bases and J by 5 bases, leaving 7 bases between them. This CDR3 spans 12 amino acids. The CDR3 protein is CASSVSGETQYF. CDR3 nucleotides: TGTGCCAGCAGCGTTTCTGGGGAGACCCAGTACTTC.

CDR3 sequence: CASSQGTFNTEAFF. The CDR3 nucleotides read TGTGCCAGCAGCCAGGGGACATTTAACACTGAAGCTTTCTTT. The gene calls are TRBV3-1 (or the pseudogene TRBV3-2) and TRBJ1-1; D is perhaps TRBD1 (6 bases). V shed 3 bases and J shed 2 bases, with 10 bases lying between them. The germline V gene has CDR1 LGHDT and CDR2 YNNKEL (reference sequence). The CDR3 consists of 14 residues.

This chain connects TRBV4-1 to TRBJ2-7, with D perhaps TRBD1 or TRBD2 (6 bases each). Per the germline V gene, CDR1 is MGHRA and CDR2 is YSYEKL. The CDR3 contains 15 residues. Trimming pared 6 bases from V and 3 bases from J, leaving 18 bases between. The CDR3 region has the DNA TGCGCCAGCAGGACATCCCCTGGGGGGCGCTACGAGCAGTACTTC. This encodes CASRTSPGGRYEQYF.